Sequencing of this T cell receptor beta chain was carried out in a study of cytomegalovirus exposure and HLA in healthy donors (TCRdb year 2017). Background for the entire study: According to a later analysis, one platform produced both the 110 or so validation repertoires and the 666 repertoires of the first cohort. The study aimed to test whether signatures of past pathogen exposure could be identified by cataloging public T cell receptors. Besides the first cohort of some 670 subjects, a separate validation cohort made up of 120 different subjects was used. To predict cytomegalovirus infection status, the study brought together high-throughput TCR immunosequencing, statistical association of individual TCRs with disease status, and machine learning.

Donors formed part of the validation cohort, which comprised 120 subjects and was distinct from the first cohort of 666 subjects. The method was the immunoSEQ multiplex PCR assay. In the paper's pipeline: A statistical classification framework was built for diagnosing cytomegalovirus status from the catalog of TCR beta chain sequences. TCRdb took this table from immuneACCESS and kept in-frame rearrangements with V and J called. Such tables lack part of the clones; where checked against another copy, unresolved V genes explain under half of the gap, and the rest is unexplained. That table furnishes V, J and clone size, whereas the DNA furnished D and trimming. This sample has about 120,000 clones in its table, and about 82% of those were observed once. The ten largest clones take up around 5% of the sample. What the authors observed across the whole study: A total of fewer than 200 TCR beta chains were listed by the study as associated with cytomegalovirus. Three of the identified cytomegalovirus-associated TCR beta chains were confirmed in vitro to be specific for cytomegalovirus antigens. A later analysis lacked HLA typing for the validation cohort, so it scored co-occurrence in that cohort across all 110 or so repertoires. In both the original and validation cohorts, the classifier was reported to diagnose cytomegalovirus status with high specificity and sensitivity. Across donors, most TCR sequences were observed very rarely, whereas some public TCRs were present in many individuals. In a later analysis, TCRs clustered in the first cohort were found to also tend to co-occur in the roughly 130 validation repertoires, with 90% to 95% of cluster scores above 0. The authors suggested that the approach could potentially be extended to other disease states and immunological phenotypes.

Clipping removes 2 bases from V and 2 bases from J, with 6 as the unmatched junction base count. According to the germline V gene (reference sequence), CDR1 reads MNHEY and CDR2 reads SMNVEV. From its cysteine to its phenylalanine, the CDR3 spans 15 amino acids. Just the 45-base CDR3 DNA is kept, in frame starting at base 1. Points on this clone: Its antigen specificity is not known. Base-call qualities are not available, and no considerably larger clone is one nucleotide away.

Sample: PBMCs. The sequence was collected from a man aged 18 to 30 in good health and CMV-seronegative. The chain is assembled from TRBV27 and TRBJ2-7, with 7 middle bases fitting TRBD1. The CDR3 protein: CASSLRGQGTYEQYF. DNA sequence: TGTGCCAGCAGTTTAAGGGGGCAGGGCACCTACGAGCAGTACTTC.